This TCR beta chain appears in the sequencing data of a study of blood T cell repertoires in COVID-19. At the level of the study: Donors in the United States, Italy and Spain gave samples during acute or convalescent COVID-19. PBMCs, B-cell-depleted T cells, or T cells were the source of the cDNA or gDNA that made up the material.

The germline V gene has CDR1 MDHEN and CDR2 SYDVKM. This CDR3 region has 16 residues. The junction had 13 bases not matched to a gene; V was cut back by 6 bases and J by 6 bases. Methods used by the authors: The authors estimated nucleated cell counts from reference gene primer amplification. Sequenced by immunoSEQ multiplex PCR; TCRdb stores in-frame clones only, minus some. Clone size and the V and J calls come from that table; the DNA yielded D and trimming. The profile shows some 150,000 clones, approximately 80% of them singletons. The source material was peripheral blood. The gene calls are TRBV28 and TRBJ1-5, with 8 bases identical to TRBD1. The clonotype originates from a human donor in a cohort sampled during active COVID-19. In DNA, the CDR3 is TGTGCCAGCAGGCAACCGACAGGGGCCGGGGGTCAGCCCCAGCATTTT. This sequence encodes CASRQPTGAGGQPQHF.